These 15 T cell receptor beta chains were sequenced from one sample in a study of cytomegalovirus exposure and HLA in healthy donors. Both 60 Vbeta primers and 13 Jbeta primers went into the PCR. Using immunoSEQ multiplex PCR, the repertoire was profiled, and TCRdb retains in-frame clones only, with some absent. The table records about 170,000 clones, over 80% of them present only once. The sequenced material came from PBMCs. The receptors were sampled from a boy aged 2-15 years in good health and CMV-seronegative.

V is TRBV12-5 and J is TRBJ2-2; tentatively, D is TRBD2 (5 bases). Germline V gene sequence: CDR1 LGHNT, CDR2 FRNRAP. This CDR3 is 14 amino acids long. Trimming pared 7 bases from V and 0 bases from J, leaving 9 bases between. The CDR3 here is CASEIGANTGELFF. The DNA for the CDR3 is TGTGCTAGTGAAATCGGGGCGAACACCGGGGAGCTGTTTTTT.

The V gene is TRBV28, the J gene TRBJ1-6; no clear D. V was pared by 3 bases and J by 9 bases, with 12 bases between. Germline V gene data show CDR1 as MDHEN and CDR2 as SYDVKM. The CDR3 loop spans 14 amino acids. DNA for the CDR3: TGTGCCAGCAGTTTGTCCATACCGGGTTCACCCCTCCACTTT. As protein: CASSLSIPGSPLHF.

DNA of the CDR3: TGCGCCAGCAGCGGACTAGCGGGGGGAGATGAGCAGTTCTTC. It specifies CASSGLAGGDEQFF. The chain links TRBV5-1 to TRBJ2-1; 14 nucleotides agree with TRBD2. This CDR3 is 14 amino acids long. CDR1 and CDR2 (germline): SGHRS, YFSETQ. J gave up 8 bases and V 4 bases, and 2 bases lay outside the gene matches. The full variable domain, its missing parts supplied by reference TRBV5-1 and TRBJ2-1, is KAGVTQTPRYLIKTRGQQVTLSCSPISGHRSVSWYQQTPGQGLQFLFEYFSETQRNKGNFPGRFSGRQFSNSRSEMNVSTLELGDSALYLCASSGLAGGDEQFFGPGTRLTVL.

V is TRBV2 and J is TRBJ1-3; D is unresolved. Trimming pared 1 base from V and 0 bases from J, leaving 7 bases between. The CDR3 spans 15 residues. Germline V lookup: CDR1 SNHLY, CDR2 FYNNEI. The CDR3 bases are TGTGCCAGCAGTGAAGGACTGAGCTCTGGAAACACCATATATTTT. As protein: CASSEGLSSGNTIYF.

The V gene is TRBV4-1, the J gene TRBJ1-2, with 9 bases fitting TRBD1. V lost 1 base, J lost 7 bases, and 4 bases stayed unmatched. This CDR3 region has 14 residues. Germline V lookup: CDR1 MGHRA, CDR2 YSYEKL. This CDR3 is CASSQGGQGSGYTF. The CDR3 nucleotides are TGCGCCAGCAGCCAAGGAGGACAGGGGAGTGGCTACACCTTC.

J is TRBJ2-7 and V is TRBV6-5, with TRBD1 as a possible D gene (6 bases). This CDR3 has 12 residues. V was cut by 6 bases and J by 4 bases, with 10 bases left in between. The V gene's germline CDR1 is MNHEY and CDR2 SVGAGI. CDR3 sequence (DNA): TGTGCCAGCAGCCCGGACAGATACGAGCAGTACGTC. Its protein is CASSPDRYEQYV.

This clone was seen a single time. The rearrangement links TRBV14 to TRBJ1-1, with TRBD1 as a possible D gene (6 bases). Trimming cost V 5 bases and J 8 bases, with 12 bases left between them. CDR3 length: 12 residues. Germline assignment: CDR1 SGHDN and CDR2 FVKESK. CDR3 nucleotide sequence: TGTGCCAGCAGCGACACCCAGGGGGAAGCTTTCTTT. This encodes CASSDTQGEAFF.

The count of this clone is one. The chain recombines TRBV15 with TRBJ1-5, with TRBD1 matching over 8 bases. V lost 8 bases and J lost 6; bases outside the gene matches: 9. Germline V gives CDR1 LNHNV, CDR2 YYDKDF (reference sequence). The CDR3 has 14 residues. The CDR3: CATSRRTGIQPQHF. In DNA, the CDR3 is TGTGCCACCTCCCGGCGGACAGGGATTCAGCCCCAGCATTTT.

This clone was detected only a few times. The chain is built from TRBV7-9 and TRBJ2-1, with 9 nucleotides matching TRBD2. The CDR3 loop spans 19 amino acids. Germline V lookup: CDR1 SEHNR, CDR2 FQNEAQ (reference sequence). J was trimmed by 2 bases and V by 5 bases; bases with no gene match: 16. The CDR3 here is CASSPPPAGGSGAYNEQFF. CDR3 bases: TGTGCCAGCAGCCCCCCCCCAGCGGGGGGATCAGGGGCCTACAATGAGCAGTTCTTC.

The genes are TRBV5-1 and TRBJ1-2; D possibly corresponds to TRBD1 (6 bases). In germline, CDR1 is SGHRS, CDR2 YFSETQ. The CDR3 totals 15 residues. Trimming shortened V by 4 bases and J by 7 bases, and 20 bases separated the two germline ends. CDR3 nucleotide sequence: TGCGCCAGCAGCCCTGGACAGCAGGAGATAGCTGGCTACACCTTC. This sequence encodes CASSPGQQEIAGYTF.

The chain couples TRBV15 to TRBJ1-5, with 7 bases fitting TRBD1. In germline, CDR1 is LNHNV, CDR2 YYDKDF (reference sequence). The V gene end was trimmed by 3 bases and the J gene end by 6 bases; junction bases not matched to a gene: 14. The CDR3 is 17 amino acids. CDR3: CATSRPAGGRSGQPQHF. The CDR3 region has the DNA TGTGCCACCAGCAGGCCCGCAGGGGGGCGATCGGGTCAGCCCCAGCATTTT.

The J gene is TRBJ2-1, the V gene TRBV27, with 12 bases matching TRBD2. Trimming removed 0 bases from V and 8 bases from J; junction bases left unmatched: 8. Germline lookup yields CDR1 MNHEY and CDR2 SMNVEV (reference sequence). This CDR3 is built from 17 residues. The CDR3 DNA follows: TGTGCCAGCAGTTTATCCGCCGGGACTAGCGGGTTCTATGAGCAGTTCTTC. Translation gives CASSLSAGTSGFYEQFF.

This clone was detected ten times or more. The V and J genes are TRBV29-1 and TRBJ1-2; 10 positions match TRBD1. The CDR3 has 13 amino acids. The V segment lost 1 base and the J segment 6 bases; nucleotides outside the gene matches: 2. The germline gives CDR1 SQVTM, CDR2 ANQGSEA. The CDR3 protein is CSVEGQGADGYTF. CDR3 nucleotides: TGCAGCGTTGAAGGACAGGGGGCGGATGGCTACACCTTC.

The rearrangement joins TRBV5-6 to TRBJ2-3; no reliable D call. The V end was cut by 1 base, the J end by 6 bases, with 3 bases between. Per germline, CDR1 SGHDT and CDR2 YYEEEE. The CDR3 is 11 residues long. In DNA form, the CDR3 reads TGTGCCAGCAGCTTGCGGGATACGCAGTATTTT. Translating gives CASSLRDTQYF.

The rearrangement uses TRBV6-4 and TRBJ1-1; TRBD1 matches at 9 bases. The CDR3 runs to 13 residues. Germline-derived CDR1 and CDR2 are MRHNA and SNTAGT. The V gene end was trimmed by 6 bases and the J gene end by 4 bases; junction bases not matched to a gene: 3. CDR3 in amino acids: CASRDRGGTEAFF. CDR3 bases: TGTGCCAGCAGGGACAGGGGTGGCACTGAAGCTTTCTTT.